This T cell receptor beta chain was identified during a study of long-term antiretroviral therapy in people with HIV. Study-wide points: Blood dates from 2004 to 2017, possibly under older ART regimens.

Germline CDR1 reads SGHTA; CDR2 reads FQGNSA. Trimming took off 5 bases at V and 0 bases at J, with 11 bases between the two ends. The CDR3 has 16 amino acids. Survey level was the resolution at which the v3.0 immunoSEQ assay ran. Sequencing was designed to cover roughly 40,000-55,000 T-cell genomes in each sample. Sequencing used immunoSEQ multiplex PCR; TCRdb keeps in-frame clones, though not all of them. The sample has tens of thousands of clones; about 95% are singletons. Each HIV participant was treated in the United States. Cryopreserved PBMC numbered roughly 0.9-11 million per sample before DNA extraction. Turning to this clone: Its antigen is unidentified.

The gene calls are TRBV7-2 and TRBJ2-6; D is undetermined. The sequenced sample was unsorted PBMCs, obtained 3.7 years after starting antiretroviral therapy. This TCR was recovered from a woman in her forties or fifties with HIV. The CDR3 is CASSTRRISGANVLTF. The CDR3 DNA is TGTGCCAGCAGCACAAGACGGATCTCTGGGGCCAACGTCCTGACTTTC.